What follows are 30 T cell receptor beta chains derived from one specimen sequenced in a study of response to subunit inactivated influenza vaccine (dated by TCRdb to the late 2010s). The library relied on RT-PCR. Sequencing instrument: Illumina HiSeq 2500. TCRdb trimmed the raw reads at Q25, called clones with MiXCR and kept productive beta chains. Each CDR3 protein appears once, grouped with its most common genes and DNA. The sample records 500,000 to 550,000 distinct CDR3 sequences, approximately 7.8% of which are singletons. The ten largest make up approximately 14% of the sample. This material consisted of PBMCs from blood, taken roughly 24 months after vaccination. The receptor source for this set is a man between 50 and 75 years old who received an inactivated influenza vaccine. Donor details come from another sample of the same person, matched by shared clones.

This rearrangement joins TRBV4-2 to TRBJ2-2, with D hard to call. This CDR3 is built from 12 residues. Germline V gene sequence: CDR1 LGHNA, CDR2 YNFKEQ. V was clipped by 6 bases and J by 6 bases, with 8 bases between them. The chain's CDR3 is CASRLDAGELFF. CDR3 nucleotide sequence: TGTGCCAGCAGACTGGACGCCGGGGAGCTGTTTTTT.

This chain joins TRBV20-1 and TRBJ2-1; TRBD2 matches at 13 bases. This CDR3 is 16 amino acids long. The junction had 11 bases not matched to a gene; V was cut back by 6 bases and J by 6 bases. Germline V gene sequence: CDR1 DFQATT, CDR2 SNEGSKA (reference sequence). This chain's CDR3 is CSATTPLAGGPNEQFF. The CDR3, as DNA: TGCAGTGCCACTACCCCACTAGCGGGAGGGCCCAATGAGCAGTTCTTC.

The chain's CDR3 is CASSLDRGTGDLYEQYF. The CDR3 bases are TGTGCCAGCAGCTTGGATAGAGGGACAGGGGACCTCTACGAGCAGTACTTC. V is TRBV5-6 and J is TRBJ2-7, with 10 bases fitting TRBD1. After removal of 0 bases from V and 3 bases from J, the junction contained 9 bases not matched to a gene. Germline V CDR1 and CDR2: SGHDT, YYEEEE. CDR3 size: 17 residues.

In this sample, this clonotype turned up a few times. V is TRBV11-3 and J is TRBJ2-4; D unclear. This CDR3 has 16 residues. Trimming removed 1 base at V and 1 base at J, with 11 bases between. Germline CDR1 is SGHNT and CDR2 is YENEEA. The CDR3 region is CASSLGVGMAKNIQYF. In DNA, the CDR3 is TGTGCCAGCAGCTTAGGGGTGGGAATGGCCAAAAACATTCAGTACTTC.

Only a few counts were recorded for this clonotype. The rearrangement uses TRBV5-1 and TRBJ2-5; either TRBD1 or TRBD2 may fit D (5 bases each). From germline, CDR1 is SGHRS and CDR2 YFSETQ. V was shortened by 4 bases and J by 1 base, with 14 bases between the two germline ends. The CDR3 contains 15 residues. CDR3 amino acids: CASSTGTVAQETQYF. CDR3 bases: TGCGCCAGCAGCACCGGGACGGTGGCCCAAGAGACCCAGTACTTC.

This clonotype has only a few counts. This chain joins TRBV6-1 and TRBJ1-6; D possibly corresponds to TRBD1 (5 bases). CDR3 length: 15 residues. The germline V gene encodes CDR1 MNHNS and CDR2 SASEGT. Trimming left V 3 bases short and J 5 bases short, with 11 bases between. CDR3 protein: CASSEPQGHNSPLHF. The DNA for the CDR3 is TGTGCCAGCAGTGAGCCGCAGGGTCATAATTCACCCCTCCACTTT.

This clonotype was observed a handful of times. The chain carries TRBV7-2 and TRBJ2-1, with 7 positions matching TRBD1. Germline-derived CDR1 and CDR2 are SGHTA and FQGNSA. V shed 5 bases and J 9 bases; nucleotides not matched to a gene: 13. The CDR3 is 15 amino acids. As DNA, the CDR3 is TGTGCCAGCAGCCCAAGCCTCGACAGGGCTGGTGAGCAGTTCTTC. Translating gives CASSPSLDRAGEQFF.

This sequence joins TRBV20-1 and TRBJ2-3; 8 nucleotides align to TRBD2. V trimming: 6 bases; J trimming: 4 bases; junction bases outside the gene matches: 12. The germline CDR1 and CDR2 sequences are DFQATT and SNEGSKA (reference sequence). The CDR3 is 15 amino acids. The CDR3 sequence: CSATHSGNPADTQYF. The CDR3 region has the DNA TGCAGTGCCACCCATAGCGGGAATCCCGCAGATACGCAGTATTTT.

This clonotype came up many times. The chain employs TRBV7-9 and TRBJ2-3; 11 nucleotides line up with TRBD2. With V trimmed by 5 bases and J by 5 bases, 9 bases remained unmatched. Germline V CDR1 and CDR2: SEHNR, FQNEAQ (reference sequence). The CDR3 consists of 16 residues. The CDR3 region has the DNA TGTGCCAGCAGCGTCTTAGCGGGAGGGCCGGGAGATACGCAGTATTTT. Residues: CASSVLAGGPGDTQYF.

This clonotype was seen repeatedly, ten times or more. CDR3 bases: TGTGCCAGCAGCAACGGACTAGGGGGGACCCAGTACTTC. Translation gives CASSNGLGGTQYF. The V and J genes are TRBV12-3 or TRBV12-4 and TRBJ2-5; perhaps TRBD2 as D (7 bases). The CDR3 is made up of 13 amino acids. V lost 6 bases and J lost 7, with 15 bases in between.

The chain has TRBV6-1 and TRBJ1-4; the D is unclear. The length of the CDR3 is 14 residues. In germline, CDR1 is MNHNS, CDR2 SASEGT. V was shortened by 7 bases and J by 4 bases, with 13 bases between the two germline ends. The CDR3 sequence is CASKLQIYNEKLFF. The CDR3 DNA sequence: TGTGCCAGCAAATTACAGATATATAATGAAAAACTGTTTTTT.

Comment on this clonotype: A much bigger clone sits one base away, suggesting this may be a read error. This chain's CDR3 is CASSLSSVVSLNTGELFF. As DNA, the CDR3 is TGTGCCAGCAGTTTATCGTCAGTGGTCAGCCTGAACACCGGGGAGCTGTTTTTT. The chain joins TRBV27 to TRBJ2-2; D uncertain. The ends were cut back, 0 bases at V and 1 base at J, with 15 bases in the middle. The CDR3 covers 18 residues. Looked up from germline, CDR1 is MNHEY and CDR2 is SMNVEV (reference sequence).

The chain couples TRBV5-1 to TRBJ2-7; possibly TRBD2 for D (6 bases). CDR3 length: 14 amino acids. The germline V gene has CDR1 SGHRS and CDR2 YFSETQ. Trimming cost V 4 bases and J 3 bases, with 14 bases left between them. DNA for the CDR3: TGCGCCAGCAGCAACACGGGACTGGGCTACGAGCAGTACTTC. Translating gives CASSNTGLGYEQYF.

This clonotype appeared a few times. The V gene is TRBV15, the J gene TRBJ1-6; no definite D call. CDR3 length equals 12 residues. Trimming took 5 bases from V and 8 from J, leaving 7 bases between them. The germline CDR1 and CDR2 sequences are LNHNV and YYDKDF (reference sequence). CDR3 coding DNA: TGTGCCACCAGCGGCCCCGATTCACCCCTCCACTTT. Residues: CATSGPDSPLHF.

At least ten counts were recorded for this clonotype. V and J are TRBV20-1 and TRBJ2-5; unclear D gene. The germline V and J ends were trimmed by 4 bases and 2 bases, with 8 bases remaining between them. The CDR3 is 12 amino acids. The germline gives CDR1 DFQATT, CDR2 SNEGSKA (reference sequence). The CDR3: CSAKTGQETQYF. The CDR3 DNA follows: TGCAGTGCTAAGACTGGACAAGAGACCCAGTACTTC.

Of note for this clonotype: Since a much larger clone is just one base distant, this may be a read error. V gene TRBV5-1 combines with J gene TRBJ2-1; D assignment may be TRBD1 or TRBD2 (5 bases each). V was pared by 4 bases and J by 0 bases, with 14 bases between. CDR1 is SGHRS and CDR2 is YFSETQ in the germline V gene. This CDR3 is 16 amino acids long. CDR3 nucleotide sequence: TGCGCCAGCAGCCAACAGGAGGCCTGCTCCTACAATGAGCAGTTCTTC. It specifies CASSQQEACSYNEQFF. Together with reference TRBV5-1 and TRBJ2-1, the CDR3 gives the full variable domain: KAGVTQTPRYLIKTRGQQVTLSCSPISGHRSVSWYQQTPGQGLQFLFEYFSETQRNKGNFPGRFSGRQFSNSRSEMNVSTLELGDSALYLCASSQQEACSYNEQFFGPGTRLTVL.

CDR3 in amino acids: CASSFVPTGQTYEQYF. CDR3 in DNA: TGTGCCAGCAGCTTTGTCCCGACAGGTCAAACCTACGAGCAGTACTTC. The chain links TRBV7-6 to TRBJ2-7; D possibly corresponds to TRBD1 (6 bases). V lost 3 bases to trimming and J lost 2 bases, with 17 bases between them. The CDR3 runs 16 residues. Germline lookup yields CDR1 SGHVS and CDR2 FNYEAQ.

This clonotype appeared many times. The rearrangement links TRBV20-1 to TRBJ2-4; no clear D. This CDR3 is 11 amino acids long. The germline gives CDR1 DFQATT, CDR2 SNEGSKA (reference sequence). Trimming pared 5 bases from V and 9 bases from J, leaving 11 bases between. In DNA, the CDR3 is TGCAGTGCTCGCCTCTCGGGCATTCAGTACTTC. Translated, it gives CSARLSGIQYF.

The chain couples TRBV29-1 to TRBJ2-7, with 12 bases identical to TRBD2. Germline V gene data show CDR1 as SQVTM and CDR2 as ANQGSEA. The CDR3 runs to 16 residues. V shed 3 bases and J 2 bases; nucleotides not matched to a gene: 8. CDR3 in amino acids: CSVEWLAGGQTYEQYF. The CDR3 DNA reads TGCAGCGTTGAGTGGCTAGCGGGAGGGCAGACCTACGAGCAGTACTTC.

There are a few counts of this clonotype. The V and J genes are TRBV20-1 and TRBJ2-4; possibly TRBD2 for D (5 bases). Germline CDR1 reads DFQATT; CDR2 reads SNEGSKA (reference sequence). V lost 4 bases and J lost 8, with 15 bases in between. The CDR3 consists of 13 residues. The CDR3 DNA follows: TGCAGTGCTAACCGGCCCCCCGGGGACATTCAGTACTTC. This translates into CSANRPPGDIQYF.

This clonotype was seen a few times. CDR3 DNA sequence: TGTGCCAGCAGCTACGGGACAGGCGCCTATTCTCCATTCTACGAGCAGTACTTC. Its translation: CASSYGTGAYSPFYEQYF. This chain joins TRBV5-5 and TRBJ2-7, with 8 positions matching TRBD1. Germline trimming cut 3 bases from V and 3 bases from J; bases unmatched to any gene: 17. CDR1 is SGHKS and CDR2 is YYEKEE in the germline V gene (reference sequence). The length of the CDR3 is 18 residues.

This clonotype has a count of ten or more. V is TRBV11-3 and J is TRBJ1-2; 9 positions match TRBD1. The V and J ends lost 5 bases and 8 bases, in that order; junction bases with no gene match: 6. The CDR3 covers 13 residues. The V gene's germline CDR1 is SGHNT and CDR2 YENEEA. CDR3 loop: CASSSTGGVGYTF. In DNA form, the CDR3 reads TGTGCCAGCAGCAGTACAGGGGGCGTCGGCTACACCTTC.

V usage is TRBV9 and J usage is TRBJ2-7, with D perhaps matching TRBD1 or TRBD2 (5 bases each). The CDR3 is made up of 15 amino acids. V dropped 0 bases and J dropped 2 bases, with 12 bases sitting between them. CDR1 is SGDLS and CDR2 is YYNGEE in the germline V gene. The CDR3 DNA follows: TGTGCCAGCAGCGTAGAAGCTGGGGGAGCCTACGAGCAGTACTTC. Translation gives CASSVEAGGAYEQYF.

Many counts were recorded for this clonotype. The chain carries TRBV9 and TRBJ2-7, with D perhaps being TRBD1 or TRBD2 (5 bases each). V shed 4 bases and J shed 5 bases, with 16 bases lying between them. Per germline, CDR1 SGDLS and CDR2 YYNGEE. CDR3 length equals 14 residues. For the CDR3, the DNA is TGTGCCAGCAGCCCAGGTGGGGGAAGGAACGAGCAGTACTTC. This codes for CASSPGGGRNEQYF.

The genes are TRBV12-3 or TRBV12-4 and TRBJ1-1, with D perhaps matching TRBD1 (5 bases). The length of the CDR3 is 14 residues. V was pared by 3 bases and J by 1 base, with 9 bases between. In DNA, the CDR3 is TGTGCCAGCAGTTTCGAGACAGCGAACACTGAAGCTTTCTTT. Translation gives CASSFETANTEAFF.

This clonotype appeared a few times. This rearrangement joins TRBV4-3 to TRBJ2-1, with D tentatively TRBD1 (5 bases). Trimming took 0 bases from V and 2 from J, leaving 11 bases between them. Germline assignment: CDR1 LGHNA and CDR2 YSLEER. This CDR3 has 16 residues. CDR3: CASSQDSGLAYNEQFF. The CDR3, as DNA: TGCGCCAGCAGCCAAGACTCAGGGTTAGCCTACAATGAGCAGTTCTTC.

V usage is TRBV5-1 and J usage is TRBJ1-4; D is undetermined. The germline V gene has CDR1 SGHRS and CDR2 YFSETQ. V was shortened by 4 bases and J by 11 bases, with 18 bases between the two germline ends. This CDR3 has 14 residues. The CDR3 sequence: CASSPGNLGDKLFF. The CDR3 region has the DNA TGCGCCAGCAGCCCCGGGAACCTTGGCGATAAACTGTTTTTT. Full variable domain (rest looked up from reference TRBV5-1 and TRBJ1-4): KAGVTQTPRYLIKTRGQQVTLSCSPISGHRSVSWYQQTPGQGLQFLFEYFSETQRNKGNFPGRFSGRQFSNSRSEMNVSTLELGDSALYLCASSPGNLGDKLFFGSGTQLSVL.

This clonotype was observed a handful of times. V is TRBV25-1 and J is TRBJ1-4, with D hard to call. In germline, CDR1 is MGHDK, CDR2 SYGVNS. V was pared by 4 bases and J by 3 bases, with 18 bases between. The CDR3 consists of 17 residues. The CDR3 DNA sequence: TGTGCCAGCAGTGCCTCCCGGGAATGGGTTGCTAATGAAAAACTGTTTTTT. It encodes CASSASREWVANEKLFF.

This clonotype was seen more than once but under ten times. This sequence joins TRBV5-1 and TRBJ1-2; TRBD1 matches 7 bases. The CDR3 totals 15 residues. CDR1 is SGHRS, CDR2 YFSETQ, per germline. After removal of 4 bases from V and 3 bases from J, the junction contained 9 bases not matched to a gene. The CDR3 region has the DNA TGCGCCAGCAGCCCCCGCCAGGGGGGTCACTATGGCTACACCTTC. As protein: CASSPRQGGHYGYTF. Full variable domain (missing parts from reference TRBV5-1 and TRBJ1-2): KAGVTQTPRYLIKTRGQQVTLSCSPISGHRSVSWYQQTPGQGLQFLFEYFSETQRNKGNFPGRFSGRQFSNSRSEMNVSTLELGDSALYLCASSPRQGGHYGYTFGSGTRLTVV.

V gene TRBV4-3 combines with J gene TRBJ1-1, with D maybe TRBD1 (5 bases). Germline V CDR1 and CDR2: LGHNA, YSLEER. Trimming left V 3 bases short and J 2 bases short, with 13 bases between. This CDR3 has 15 amino acids. This CDR3 reads CASSQELGGNTEAFF. The CDR3 nucleotides read TGCGCCAGCAGCCAGGAGCTGGGGGGAAACACTGAAGCTTTCTTT.